This TCR beta chain was identified during a study of blood T cell repertoires in COVID-19. Study as a whole: Collection of acute and convalescent COVID-19 samples took place in the United States, Italy and Spain. T cells, B-cell-depleted T cells, or PBMCs provided the cDNA or gDNA that served as material.

Original analysis: Amplification from reference gene primers served as the basis for estimated nucleated cell counts. Assay: immunoSEQ multiplex PCR; the TCRdb copy retains only in-frame clones and omits some. The V and J calls and the clone size are those of that table, but D and trimming were determined from the DNA. Altogether hundreds of thousands of clones are present, roughly 85% being singletons, with the ten largest covering approximately 10%. Germline V CDR1 and CDR2: SQVTM, ANQGSEA. V lost 7 bases and J lost 8, with 18 bases in between. This CDR3 contains 13 residues. The chain recombines TRBV29-1 with TRBJ2-1; D perhaps matches TRBD2 (6 bases). This clonotype was sampled from a woman between 50 and 59 years old who had recovered from COVID-19. The specimen sequenced was peripheral blood. CDR3 loop: CSGKRATGDEQFF. In DNA, the CDR3 is TGCAGCGGAAAGCGGGCCACGGGCGATGAGCAGTTCTTC.